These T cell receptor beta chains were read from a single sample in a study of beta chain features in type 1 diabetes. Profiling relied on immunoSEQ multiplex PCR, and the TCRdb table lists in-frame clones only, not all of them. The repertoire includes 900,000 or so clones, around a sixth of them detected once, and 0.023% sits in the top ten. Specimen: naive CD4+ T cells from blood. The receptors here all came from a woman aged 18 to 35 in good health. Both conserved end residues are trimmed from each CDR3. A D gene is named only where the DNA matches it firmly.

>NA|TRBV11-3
ASSLWRGLRIYEQY
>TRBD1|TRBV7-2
ASRKRTGLSDHPY
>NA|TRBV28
ASSSGWDQGYGYT
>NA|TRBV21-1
ASSNRVHYDYGYT
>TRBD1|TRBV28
ASSVQGARGYT
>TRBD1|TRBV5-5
ASSLPGTGVGETQY
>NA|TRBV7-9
ASSPRGGGDEKLF
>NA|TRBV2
ASSEFRGNQPQH
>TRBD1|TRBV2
ASRSGTGAETQY
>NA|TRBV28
ASSLSNNQPQH
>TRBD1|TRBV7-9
APRDRVVFGDT
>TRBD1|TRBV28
ASQPPGQGADGYT
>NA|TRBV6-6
ASSLTDTQY
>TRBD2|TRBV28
ASSFAGLVKGNEQF
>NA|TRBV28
ASSLMDTEAF
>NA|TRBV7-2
ASSLPGSNYGYT
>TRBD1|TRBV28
ASRPGQGAYEQY
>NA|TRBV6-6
ASSIIGEKQY
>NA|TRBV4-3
ASSQDFTNTEAF
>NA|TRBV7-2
ASSLGGRDTQY
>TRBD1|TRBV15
ATSRGQGVWPQH
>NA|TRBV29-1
SVVEDTEAF
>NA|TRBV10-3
AIRPDRMNTEAF
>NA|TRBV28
ASSPSGLGGNTGELF
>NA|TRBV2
ASRLQGFGLDTQY
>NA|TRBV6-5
ASPQSAGKFYEQY
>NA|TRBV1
TSSHFPRDIHAGEQY
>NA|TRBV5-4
ASSTPSDSQETQY
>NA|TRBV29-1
SVGRTDSYNEQF